The entry below describes one TCR beta chain. The germline V gene has CDR1 SGHDN and CDR2 FVKESK. The germline V and J ends were trimmed by 3 bases and 8 bases, with 27 bases remaining between them. CDR3 size: 18 residues. This specimen belongs to a study of CD8+CD57+ T cells in acquired aplastic anemia. About the research overall: Sorted CD4+ and CD8+ cells gave an average of about 3 ug of DNA.

Patients sequenced had flow cytometry evidence of CD8+CD57+ cell expansion. Template material for TCR beta VDJ and CDR3 profiling consisted of genomic DNA. Via MiXCR, TCRdb re-called the reads, giving one row per CDR3 protein. The sample has approximately 300,000 distinct CDR3 sequences, 56% seen once. The sequencing sample was made of sorted CD4+, CD8+, or CD8+CD57+ T cells (not recorded which) from PBMCs. The clonotype originates from a human donor with aplastic anemia. The genes are TRBV14 and TRBJ2-3, with a tentative D call TRBD2 (7 bases). As DNA, the CDR3 is TGTGCCAGCAGCCATCCCAGGGGAGGGACAACGGGTGTGGTTACGCAGTATTTT. Its protein product is CASSHPRGGTTGVVTQYF.